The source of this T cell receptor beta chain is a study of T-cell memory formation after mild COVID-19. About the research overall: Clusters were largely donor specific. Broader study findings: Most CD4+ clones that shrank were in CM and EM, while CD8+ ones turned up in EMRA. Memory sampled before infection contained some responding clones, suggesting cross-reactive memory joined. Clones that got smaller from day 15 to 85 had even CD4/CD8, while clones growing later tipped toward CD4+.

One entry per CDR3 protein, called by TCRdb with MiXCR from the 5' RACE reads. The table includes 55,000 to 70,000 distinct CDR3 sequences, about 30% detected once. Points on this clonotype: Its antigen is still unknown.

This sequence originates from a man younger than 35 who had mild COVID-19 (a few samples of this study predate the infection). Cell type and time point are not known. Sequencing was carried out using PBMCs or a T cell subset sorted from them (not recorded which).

The CDR3 spells CASSWIPGQGAANTEAFF. As DNA, the CDR3 is TGTGCCAGCAGCTGGATCCCGGGACAGGGAGCGGCGAACACTGAAGCTTTCTTT. This chain uses TRBV7-2 with TRBJ1-1; 9 nucleotides line up with TRBD1. This CDR3 has 18 amino acids. V was clipped by 4 bases and J by 1 base; unmatched bases: 13. The germline V gene encodes CDR1 SGHTA and CDR2 FQGNSA.